This T cell receptor beta chain was identified in a study of metastatic and nonmetastatic thyroid tumors. TCRdb re-analyzed the PCR reads through MiXCR. The sample has 89,000 or so clones; around 7.8% are singletons. All patients reached thyroid surgery having received no treatment beforehand. This clone was recorded once. The length of the CDR3 is 15 residues. Trimming took 4 bases from V and 2 from J; bases not matched to a gene: 6. Germline CDR1 reads MNHNS; CDR2 reads SASEGT. This sequence joins TRBV6-1 and TRBJ2-3; 7 nucleotides match TRBD1. This TCR was recovered from a female donor with papillary thyroid cancer or a benign thyroid nodule (not recorded which). Some clones in this sample may be carry-over from other donors' samples. Sequencing was performed on blood. CDR3 protein: CASSVTGENTDTQYF. The CDR3 bases are TGTGCCAGCAGTGTCACAGGGGAGAACACAGATACGCAGTATTTT.